A single sample is the source of the 9 T cell receptor beta chains below, sequenced in a study of response to subunit inactivated influenza vaccine. One entry per CDR3 protein, called by TCRdb with MiXCR from the RT-PCR reads. The top ten clones hold approximately 10% of a sample with more than 700,000 distinct CDR3 sequences, about 20% of them seen once. The sequencing used PBMCs from blood, collected 5 to 6 days after vaccination. These receptors were collected from a man aged 50 to 59 who received an inactivated influenza vaccine.

V is TRBV5-6 and J is TRBJ2-7, with D hard to call. CDR3 length: 12 residues. Trimming shortened V by 4 bases and J by 0 bases, and 5 bases separated the two germline ends. The germline V gene encodes CDR1 SGHDT and CDR2 YYEEEE. CDR3 nucleotides: TGTGCCAGCAGCATAAGCTCCTACGAGCAGTACTTC. Protein sequence: CASSISSYEQYF.

The chain uses TRBV5-5 and TRBJ2-7, with D tentatively TRBD2 (5 bases). The CDR3 length is 12 residues. Between the trimmed V and J ends, which lost 5 bases and 6 bases, there was a span of 12 bases. CDR1 and CDR2 (germline): SGHKS, YYEKEE (reference sequence). CDR3 DNA sequence: TGTGCCAGCAGTCCCGGGATATCCGAGCAGTACTTC. The encoded protein is CASSPGISEQYF.

This clonotype was found a few times. The chain carries TRBV20-1 and TRBJ1-2, with a weak D call TRBD1 (5 bases). There are 15 residues in the CDR3. Germline V CDR1 and CDR2: DFQATT, SNEGSKA (reference sequence). Trimming cost V 0 bases and J 7 bases, with 18 bases left between them. In DNA, the CDR3 is TGCAGTGCTAGAGATTTAAGGGGCGTTGCACCTGGCTACACCTTC. This gives the protein CSARDLRGVAPGYTF.

About this clonotype itself: This may be a read error, as it is one base from a much larger clone. The V gene is TRBV3-1, the J gene TRBJ2-2; 10 nucleotides agree with TRBD1. The germline V gene encodes CDR1 LGHDT and CDR2 YNNKEL (reference sequence). The CDR3 has 19 amino acids. The CDR3 nucleotides read TGTACCACCCGAGATGGGGACAGGGGTTTAGTGTGGAACACCGGGGAGCTGTTTTTT. Amino acids: CTTRDGDRGLVWNTGELFF. The variable domain in full, with the rest retrieved from reference TRBV3-1 and TRBJ2-2, is DTAVSQTPKYLVTQMGNDKSIKCEQNLGHDTMYWYKQDSKKFLKIMFSYNNKELIINETVPNRFSPKSPDKAHLNLHINSLELGDSAVYFCTTRDGDRGLVWNTGELFFGEGSRLTVL.

In this sample, this clonotype turned up a few times. This sequence joins TRBV5-6 and TRBJ2-1; D may be TRBD1 (6 bases). Germline V gene lookup returns CDR1 SGHDT and CDR2 YYEEEE. Deletions cut 2 bases from V and 15 bases from J, with 18 bases between. This CDR3 has 13 amino acids. The CDR3 bases are TGTGCCAGCAGCTTCCAGGGGTCGGAGGAACGGTTCTTC. Translating gives CASSFQGSEERFF.

The chain links TRBV18 to TRBJ2-2; tentative D call: TRBD2 (5 bases). The V end lost 0 bases, the J end lost 4 bases, and 9 bases lay between the germline ends. Germline CDR1 KGHSH, CDR2 LQKENI. This CDR3 comprises 15 residues. In DNA, the CDR3 is TGTGCCAGCTCACCACCTAGCGTGGGCACCGGGGAGCTGTTTTTT. It translates to CASSPPSVGTGELFF.

This clonotype was counted a few times. This chain joins TRBV19 and TRBJ2-7; weak D call: TRBD2 (6 bases). The V gene lost 1 base and the J gene lost 5 bases, with 18 bases spanning the gap. Germline V gives CDR1 LNHDA, CDR2 SQIVND (reference sequence). The CDR3 loop spans 16 amino acids. CDR3 residues: CASSIGGGAPGHEQYF. In DNA form, the CDR3 reads TGTGCCAGTAGTATAGGAGGAGGGGCACCAGGCCACGAGCAGTACTTC.

This chain joins TRBV20-1 and TRBJ2-1; TRBD2 agrees at 8 bases. Trimming at V came to 6 bases and at J to 5 bases, leaving 6 bases not matched to a gene. Germline V gene data show CDR1 as DFQATT and CDR2 as SNEGSKA (reference sequence). The CDR3 totals 13 residues. CDR3: CSAVLAGDNEQFF. DNA of the CDR3: TGCAGTGCCGTCCTAGCGGGCGACAATGAGCAGTTCTTC.

The V call is TRBV5-6, the J call TRBJ2-2; no definite D call. V was pared by 1 base and J by 8 bases, with 12 bases between. This CDR3 has 14 amino acids. Germline CDR1 and CDR2: SGHDT and YYEEEE. Written as DNA, the CDR3 is TGTGCCAGCAGCTTGCCACTGCCCTGGGGGGAGCTGTTTTTT. Translated: CASSLPLPWGELFF.